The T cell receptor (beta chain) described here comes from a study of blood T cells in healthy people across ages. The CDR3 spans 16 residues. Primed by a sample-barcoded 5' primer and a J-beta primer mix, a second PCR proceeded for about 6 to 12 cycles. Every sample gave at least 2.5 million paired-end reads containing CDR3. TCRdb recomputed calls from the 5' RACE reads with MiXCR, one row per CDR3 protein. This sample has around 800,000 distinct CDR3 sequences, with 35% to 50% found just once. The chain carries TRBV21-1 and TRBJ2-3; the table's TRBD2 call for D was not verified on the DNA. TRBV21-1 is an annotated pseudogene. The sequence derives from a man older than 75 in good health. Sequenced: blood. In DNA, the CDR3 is TGTGCCAGCAGCAAAAAGGGGACTAGCGGGGGGGATACGCAGTATTTT. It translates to CASSKKGTSGGDTQYF.